The 14 T cell receptor beta chains listed next were all sequenced from one sample in a study of blood T cell repertoires in COVID-19. Sequenced by immunoSEQ multiplex PCR; TCRdb stores in-frame clones only, minus some. The sample includes about 220,000 clones, approximately 82% of them seen just once. Sequenced sample: peripheral blood. All receptors derive from a woman older than 75 with acute or convalescent COVID-19.

The rearrangement uses TRBV3-1 (or the pseudogene TRBV3-2) and TRBJ2-3; 10 bases line up with TRBD2. J gave up 4 bases and V 0 bases, and 4 bases lay outside the gene matches. Looked up from germline, CDR1 is LGHDT and CDR2 is YNNKEL (reference sequence). CDR3 size: 16 residues. CDR3 bases: TGTGCCAGCAGCCAAGATCGCAGCGGGGGGGCAGATACGCAGTATTTT. This sequence encodes CASSQDRSGGADTQYF.

The chain employs TRBV5-6 and TRBJ1-2; D may be TRBD1 (6 bases). The length of the CDR3 is 15 residues. Looked up from germline, CDR1 is SGHDT and CDR2 is YYEEEE. V was shortened by 4 bases and J by 0 bases, with 13 bases between the two germline ends. The CDR3 loop reads CASSLPRGPNYGYTF. The CDR3 region has the DNA TGTGCCAGCAGCCTACCCAGGGGACCTAACTATGGCTACACCTTC.

The chain carries TRBV7-8 and TRBJ1-2; 7 nucleotides align to TRBD1. The V segment lost 4 bases and the J segment 1 base; nucleotides outside the gene matches: 9. The CDR3 contains 16 residues. Per the germline V gene, CDR1 is SGHVS and CDR2 is FQNEAQ. The CDR3 protein is CASSYAGGQVNYGYTF. The CDR3 DNA reads as TGTGCCAGCAGCTACGCAGGAGGACAGGTTAACTATGGCTACACCTTC.

The chain recombines TRBV24-1 with TRBJ2-3; D unclear. The CDR3 is 14 residues long. The V gene's germline CDR1 is KGHDR and CDR2 SFDVKD. Trimming removed 0 bases from V and 3 bases from J, with 6 bases in between. The CDR3 reads CATSDLLRTDTQYF. CDR3 DNA: TGTGCCACCAGTGATTTGCTGAGGACAGATACGCAGTATTTT.

Only a few counts were recorded for this clone. The V gene is TRBV7-8, the J gene TRBJ2-2; possible D gene TRBD2, 5 bases. The length of the CDR3 is 13 residues. Germline CDR1 is SGHVS and CDR2 is FQNEAQ. The V and J ends lost 5 bases and 5 bases respectively, with 9 bases between them. CDR3 nucleotide sequence: TGTGCCAGCAGCCCCCGGGGAACCGGGGAGCTGTTTTTT. It translates to CASSPRGTGELFF.

V usage is TRBV3-1 (or the pseudogene TRBV3-2) and J usage is TRBJ2-4, with a possible D match to TRBD2 (5 bases). Between the trimmed V and J ends, which lost 6 bases and 2 bases, there was a span of 20 bases. CDR1 LGHDT and CDR2 YNNKEL come from the germline V gene (reference sequence). This CDR3 has 17 residues. As DNA, the CDR3 is TGTGCCAGCAGAGAAAGGCTGGAGGTGGGATCCAAAAACATTCAGTACTTC. This codes for CASRERLEVGSKNIQYF.

The V call is TRBV6-2 or TRBV6-3, the J call TRBJ1-5, with D hard to call. Germline-derived CDR1 and CDR2 are MNHEY and SVGEGT. This CDR3 spans 14 amino acids. The V end lost 5 bases, the J end lost 4 bases, and 12 bases lay between the germline ends. This chain's CDR3 is CASSTVQQNQPQHF. DNA for the CDR3: TGTGCCAGCAGTACAGTACAGCAAAATCAGCCCCAGCATTTT.

CDR3 sequence reads: CASSPRQGADTQYF. The CDR3 DNA follows: TGTGCCAGCAGCCCTAGACAGGGCGCAGATACGCAGTATTTT. The V gene is TRBV7-2, the J gene TRBJ2-3, with 7 bases identical to TRBD1. With V trimmed by 5 bases and J by 4 bases, 6 bases remained unmatched. The CDR3 contains 14 residues. Germline V gene sequence: CDR1 SGHTA, CDR2 FQGNSA.

This chain uses TRBV19 with TRBJ1-1; D is unresolved. CDR1 is LNHDA and CDR2 is SQIVND in the germline V gene (reference sequence). Deletions cut 3 bases from V and 4 bases from J, with 9 bases between. The CDR3 has 13 residues. CDR3 sequence (DNA): TGTGCCAGTAGTATGTGGGCCTCCACTGAAGCTTTCTTT. Protein: CASSMWASTEAFF.

The CDR3 spells CASSVGPQGPSYNEQFF. The CDR3 DNA is TGTGCCAGCAGCGTAGGACCACAGGGGCCTTCCTACAATGAGCAGTTCTTC. This chain joins TRBV9 and TRBJ2-1, with 7 bases matching TRBD1. Per the germline V gene, CDR1 is SGDLS and CDR2 is YYNGEE. J was trimmed by 1 base and V by 0 bases; bases with no gene match: 7. The CDR3 loop spans 17 amino acids. The variable domain in full, with the rest retrieved from reference TRBV9 and TRBJ2-1, is DSGVTQTPKHLITATGQRVTLRCSPRSGDLSVYWYQQSLDQGLQFLIQYYNGEERAKGNILERFSAQQFPDLHSELNLSSLELGDSALYFCASSVGPQGPSYNEQFFGPGTRLTVL.

CDR3 DNA sequence: TGTGCCAGCAGTACAAGACAGGCGAACACTGAAGCTTTCTTT. This gives the protein CASSTRQANTEAFF. This chain links TRBV6-5 with TRBJ1-1; tentative D call: TRBD1 (6 bases). The CDR3 sequence is 14 residues long. Germline V gives CDR1 MNHEY, CDR2 SVGAGI. The V end was cut by 5 bases, the J end by 1 base, with 11 bases between.

This clone was recorded once. The chain carries TRBV10-3 and TRBJ1-1; 10 bases align to TRBD1. With 2 bases clipped from V and 7 bases from J, the junction kept 4 bases outside the gene matches. The CDR3 totals 14 residues. CDR1 and CDR2 from the germline V gene are ENHRY and SYGVKD. CDR3 loop: CAISEAGQGIEAFF. CDR3 in DNA: TGTGCCATCAGTGAGGCGGGACAGGGGATTGAAGCTTTCTTT.

Details on this clone: Other DNA sequences in the same sample also yield this CDR3. This chain joins TRBV7-3 and TRBJ1-1; 7 nucleotides match TRBD1. This CDR3 comprises 14 residues. The germline gives CDR1 SGHTA, CDR2 FQGTGA. Trimming removed 5 bases from V and 1 base from J; junction bases left unmatched: 4. CDR3 nucleotide sequence: TGTGCCAGCAGCCCAGACAGGGAGAACACTGAAGCTTTCTTT. It specifies CASSPDRENTEAFF.

This rearrangement joins TRBV2 to TRBJ1-5; D ambiguous. Germline lookup yields CDR1 SNHLY and CDR2 FYNNEI. V shed 4 bases and J shed 5 bases, with 9 bases lying between them. CDR3 size: 13 residues. CDR3 loop: CASSASEDQPQHF. Written as DNA, the CDR3 is TGTGCCAGCAGTGCCTCAGAGGATCAGCCCCAGCATTTT.